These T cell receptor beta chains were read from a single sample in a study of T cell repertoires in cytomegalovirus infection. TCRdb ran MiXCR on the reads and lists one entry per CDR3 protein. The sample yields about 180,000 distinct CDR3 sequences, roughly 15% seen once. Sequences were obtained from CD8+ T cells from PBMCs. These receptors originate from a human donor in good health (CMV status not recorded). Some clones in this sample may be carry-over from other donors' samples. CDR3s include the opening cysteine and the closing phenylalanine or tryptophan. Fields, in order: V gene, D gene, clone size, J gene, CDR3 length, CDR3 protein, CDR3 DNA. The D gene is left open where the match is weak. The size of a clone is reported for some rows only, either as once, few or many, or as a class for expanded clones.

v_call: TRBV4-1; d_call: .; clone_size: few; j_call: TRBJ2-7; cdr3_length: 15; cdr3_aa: CASSQERAVGYEQYF; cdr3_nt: TGCGCCAGCAGCCAAGAAAGAGCGGTGGGCTACGAGCAGTACTTC
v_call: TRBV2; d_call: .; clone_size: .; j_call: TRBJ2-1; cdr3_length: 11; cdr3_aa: CASKTNNEQFF; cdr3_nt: TGTGCCAGCAAAACGAACAATGAGCAGTTCTTC
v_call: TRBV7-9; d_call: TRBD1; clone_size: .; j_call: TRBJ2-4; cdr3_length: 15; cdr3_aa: CASRGTGDAKNIQYF; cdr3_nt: TGTGCCAGCAGGGGGACAGGGGATGCCAAAAACATTCAGTACTTC
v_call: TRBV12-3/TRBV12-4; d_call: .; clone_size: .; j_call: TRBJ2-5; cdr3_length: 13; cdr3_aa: CASRADSQETQYF; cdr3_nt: TGTGCCAGCAGGGCGGACAGCCAAGAGACCCAGTACTTC
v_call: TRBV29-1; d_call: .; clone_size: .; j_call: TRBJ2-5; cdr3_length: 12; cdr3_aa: CSVETERETQYF; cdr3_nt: TGCAGCGTTGAAACAGAACGGGAGACCCAGTACTTC
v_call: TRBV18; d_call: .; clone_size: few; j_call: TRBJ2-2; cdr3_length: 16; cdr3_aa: CASSPPQGQNTGELFF; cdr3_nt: TGTGCCAGCTCACCACCACAGGGACAGAACACCGGGGAGCTGTTTTTT
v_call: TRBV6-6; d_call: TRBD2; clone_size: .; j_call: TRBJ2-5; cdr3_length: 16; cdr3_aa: CASSQYSGGAYETQYF; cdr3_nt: TGTGCCAGCAGTCAGTATAGCGGGGGGGCTTATGAGACCCAGTACTTC
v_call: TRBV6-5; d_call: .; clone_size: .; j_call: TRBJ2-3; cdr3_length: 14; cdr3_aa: CASSTETATDTQYF; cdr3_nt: TGTGCCAGCAGTACCGAGACAGCCACAGATACGCAGTATTTT
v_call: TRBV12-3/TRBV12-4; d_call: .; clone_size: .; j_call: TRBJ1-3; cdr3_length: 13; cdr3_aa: CASSTGIGNTIYF; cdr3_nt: TGTGCCAGCAGCACAGGGATCGGAAACACCATATATTTT
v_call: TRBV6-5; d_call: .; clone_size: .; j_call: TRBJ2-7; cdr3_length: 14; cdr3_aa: CASYPDSYSYEQYF; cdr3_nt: TGTGCCAGCTACCCTGACAGTTACTCCTACGAGCAGTACTTC
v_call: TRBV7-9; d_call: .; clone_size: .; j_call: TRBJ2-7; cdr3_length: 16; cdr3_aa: CASSTGQRLSSYEQYF; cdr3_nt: TGTGCCAGCAGCACTGGACAGAGACTAAGCTCCTACGAGCAGTACTTC
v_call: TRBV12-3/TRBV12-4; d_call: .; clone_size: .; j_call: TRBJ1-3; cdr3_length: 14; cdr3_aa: CASSLTLAGNTIYF; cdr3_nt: TGTGCCAGCAGTTTAACCCTTGCTGGAAACACCATATATTTT
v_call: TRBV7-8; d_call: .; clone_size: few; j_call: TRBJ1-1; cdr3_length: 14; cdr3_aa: CASSNSGVGSEAFF; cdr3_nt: TGTGCCAGCAGCAACTCGGGCGTCGGGTCTGAAGCTTTCTTT
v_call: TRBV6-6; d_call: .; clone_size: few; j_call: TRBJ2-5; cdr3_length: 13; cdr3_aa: CASSYSRRETQYF; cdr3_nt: TGTGCCAGCAGTTACTCTCGGCGAGAGACCCAGTACTTC
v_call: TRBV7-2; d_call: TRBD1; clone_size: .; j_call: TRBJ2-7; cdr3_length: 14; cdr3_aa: CASSLETGGYEQYF; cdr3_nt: TGTGCCAGCAGCTTAGAGACAGGGGGCTACGAGCAGTACTTC
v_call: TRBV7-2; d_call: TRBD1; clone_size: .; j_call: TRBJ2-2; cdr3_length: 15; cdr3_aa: CASSHRDRGSGELFF; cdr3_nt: TGTGCCAGCAGCCACCGGGACAGGGGATCCGGGGAGCTGTTTTTT
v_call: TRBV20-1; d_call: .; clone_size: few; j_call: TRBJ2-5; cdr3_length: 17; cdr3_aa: CSARDLGGPGPRETQYF; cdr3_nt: TGCAGTGCTAGAGATTTAGGGGGTCCGGGACCGCGGGAGACCCAGTACTTC
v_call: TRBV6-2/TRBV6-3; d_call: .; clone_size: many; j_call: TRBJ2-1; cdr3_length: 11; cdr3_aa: CASQWVNEQFF; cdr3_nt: TGTGCCAGCCAGTGGGTTAATGAGCAGTTCTTC
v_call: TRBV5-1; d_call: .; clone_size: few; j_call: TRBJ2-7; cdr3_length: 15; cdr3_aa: CASSLESYTSYEQYF; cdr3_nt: TGCGCCAGCAGCTTGGAGAGCTATACCTCCTACGAGCAGTACTTC
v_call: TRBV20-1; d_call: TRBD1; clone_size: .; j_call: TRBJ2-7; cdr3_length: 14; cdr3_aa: CSARYLDRAGEQYF; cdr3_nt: TGCAGTGCTAGATACCTGGACAGGGCGGGCGAGCAGTACTTC
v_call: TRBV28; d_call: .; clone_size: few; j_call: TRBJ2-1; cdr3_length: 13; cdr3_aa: CASSLKDPNEQFF; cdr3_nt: TGTGCCAGCAGTCTTAAGGACCCCAATGAGCAGTTCTTC
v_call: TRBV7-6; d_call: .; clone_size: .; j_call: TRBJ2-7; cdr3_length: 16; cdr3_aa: CASSLKPSTDPYEQYF; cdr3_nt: TGTGCCAGCAGCTTAAAGCCGAGTACAGATCCCTACGAGCAGTACTTC
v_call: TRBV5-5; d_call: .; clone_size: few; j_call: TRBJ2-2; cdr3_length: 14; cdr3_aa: CASSFEGNTGELFF; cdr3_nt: TGTGCCAGCAGCTTTGAGGGGAACACCGGGGAGCTGTTTTTT
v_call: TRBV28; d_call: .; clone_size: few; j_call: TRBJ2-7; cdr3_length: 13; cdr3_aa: CASSPIDTYEQYF; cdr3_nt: TGTGCCAGCAGTCCTATTGACACCTACGAGCAGTACTTC
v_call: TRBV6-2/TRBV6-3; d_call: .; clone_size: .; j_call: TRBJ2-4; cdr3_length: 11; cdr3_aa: CASGPGNIQYF; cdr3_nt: TGTGCCAGCGGGCCTGGGAACATTCAGTACTTC
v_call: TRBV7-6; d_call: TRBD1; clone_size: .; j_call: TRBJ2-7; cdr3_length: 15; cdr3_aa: CASSSDRTVPYEQYF; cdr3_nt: TGTGCCAGCAGCTCGGACAGGACGGTCCCCTACGAGCAGTACTTC
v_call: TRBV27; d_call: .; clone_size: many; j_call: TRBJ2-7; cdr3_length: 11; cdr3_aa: CASSSGVEQYF; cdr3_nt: TGTGCCAGCAGTTCCGGGGTGGAGCAGTACTTC
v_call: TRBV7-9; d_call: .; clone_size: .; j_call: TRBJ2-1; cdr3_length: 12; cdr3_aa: CASSSGVGEQFF; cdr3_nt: TGTGCCAGCAGCTCAGGGGTGGGTGAGCAGTTCTTC
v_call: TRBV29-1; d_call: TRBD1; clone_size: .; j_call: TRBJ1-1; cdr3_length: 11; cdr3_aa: CGGQGDTEAFF; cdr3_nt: TGCGGGGGACAGGGAGACACTGAAGCTTTCTTT
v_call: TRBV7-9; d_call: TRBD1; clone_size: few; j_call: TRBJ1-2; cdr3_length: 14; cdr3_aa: CASSSGGQGHGYTF; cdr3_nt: TGTGCCAGCAGCTCCGGGGGACAGGGCCATGGCTACACCTTC
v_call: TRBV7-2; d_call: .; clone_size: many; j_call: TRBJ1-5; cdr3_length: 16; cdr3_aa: CASSFLKVGRNQPQHF; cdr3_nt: TGTGCCAGCAGCTTCCTAAAAGTGGGACGTAATCAGCCCCAGCATTTT
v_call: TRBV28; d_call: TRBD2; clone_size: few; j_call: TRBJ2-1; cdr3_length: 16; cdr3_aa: CASSSTLAGGSLIELF; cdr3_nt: TGTGCCAGCAGTTCCACCCTAGCGGGGGGTTCATTGATCGAGCTCTTC
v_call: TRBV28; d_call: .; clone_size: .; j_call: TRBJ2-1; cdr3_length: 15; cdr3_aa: CASRSQVEGYNEQFF; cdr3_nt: TGTGCCAGCAGATCCCAGGTGGAGGGCTACAATGAGCAGTTCTTC
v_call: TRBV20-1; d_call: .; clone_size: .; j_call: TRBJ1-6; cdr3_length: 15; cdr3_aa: CSARDERRANSPLHF; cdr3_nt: TGCAGTGCTAGAGATGAACGCAGGGCAAATTCACCCCTCCACTTT
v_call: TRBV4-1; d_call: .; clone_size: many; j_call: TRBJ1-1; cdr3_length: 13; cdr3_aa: CASSPGGNTEAFF; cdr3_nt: TGTGCCAGCAGCCCCGGGGGGAACACTGAAGCTTTCTTT
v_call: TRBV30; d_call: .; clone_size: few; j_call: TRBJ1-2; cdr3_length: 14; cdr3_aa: CAWSVPGTPYGYTF; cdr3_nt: TGTGCCTGGAGTGTACCCGGGACCCCCTATGGCTACACCTTC
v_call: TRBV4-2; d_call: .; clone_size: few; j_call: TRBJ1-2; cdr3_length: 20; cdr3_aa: CASSHPFGGSPNTSNYGYTF; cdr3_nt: TGTGCCAGCAGCCACCCCTTCGGTGGCTCCCCGAACACCTCTAACTATGGCTACACCTTC
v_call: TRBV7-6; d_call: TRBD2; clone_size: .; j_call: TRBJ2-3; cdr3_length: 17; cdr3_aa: CASSSLRGGAVTDTQYF; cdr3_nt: TGTGCCAGCAGCTCCCTCCGGGGGGGGGCCGTGACAGATACGCAGTATTTT
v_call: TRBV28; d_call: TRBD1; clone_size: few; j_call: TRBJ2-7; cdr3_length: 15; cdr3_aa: CASSYTGTGGYEQYF; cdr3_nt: TGTGCCAGCAGTTACACCGGGACAGGGGGGTACGAGCAGTACTTC
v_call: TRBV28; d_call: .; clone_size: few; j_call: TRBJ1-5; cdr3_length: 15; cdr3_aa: CASSFRGSNNQPQHF; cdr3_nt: TGTGCCAGCAGCTTCCGCGGGTCGAACAATCAGCCCCAGCATTTT
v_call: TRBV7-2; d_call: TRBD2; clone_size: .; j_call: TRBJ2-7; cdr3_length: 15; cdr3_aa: CASSPGTSGPYEQYF; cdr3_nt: TGTGCCAGCAGCCCCGGGACTAGCGGACCCTACGAGCAGTACTTC
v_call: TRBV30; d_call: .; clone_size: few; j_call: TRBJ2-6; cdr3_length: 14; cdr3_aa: CAWSLGAGANVLTF; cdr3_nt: TGTGCCTGGAGCCTCGGAGCTGGGGCCAACGTCCTGACTTTC
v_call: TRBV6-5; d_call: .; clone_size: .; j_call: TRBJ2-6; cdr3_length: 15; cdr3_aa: CASRLHVSGANVLTF; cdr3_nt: TGTGCCAGCAGATTACACGTCTCTGGGGCCAACGTCCTGACTTTC
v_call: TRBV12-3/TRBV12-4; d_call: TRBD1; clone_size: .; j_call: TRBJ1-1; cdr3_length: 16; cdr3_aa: CASSPFRDREGTEAFF; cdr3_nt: TGTGCCAGCAGTCCGTTCCGGGACAGGGAGGGCACTGAAGCTTTCTTT
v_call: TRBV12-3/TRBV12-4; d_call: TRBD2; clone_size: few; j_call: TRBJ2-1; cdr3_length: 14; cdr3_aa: CASSPGTSSSEQFF; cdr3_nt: TGTGCCAGCAGTCCCGGGACTAGTTCGTCTGAGCAGTTCTTC
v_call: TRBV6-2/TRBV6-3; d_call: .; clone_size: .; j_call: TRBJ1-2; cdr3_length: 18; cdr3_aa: CASSYSRVWRETEDGYTF; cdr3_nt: TGTGCCAGCAGTTACTCGAGGGTCTGGCGGGAGACAGAGGATGGCTACACCTTC
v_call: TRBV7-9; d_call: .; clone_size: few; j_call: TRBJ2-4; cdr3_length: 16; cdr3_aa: CASSSTAALAKNIQYF; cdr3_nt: TGTGCCAGCAGCTCGACGGCAGCCCTAGCCAAAAACATTCAGTACTTC
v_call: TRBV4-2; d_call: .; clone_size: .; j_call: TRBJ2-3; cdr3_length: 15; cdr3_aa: CASSQAGNPTDTQYF; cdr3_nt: TGTGCCAGCAGCCAAGCCGGGAACCCGACAGATACGCAGTATTTT
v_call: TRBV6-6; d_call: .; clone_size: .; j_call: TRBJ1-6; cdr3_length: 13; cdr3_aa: CASSYGQDSPLHF; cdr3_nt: TGTGCCAGCAGTTACGGACAAGATTCACCCCTCCACTTT
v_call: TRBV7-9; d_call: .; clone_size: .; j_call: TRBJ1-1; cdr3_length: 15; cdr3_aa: CASRIETGMNTEAFF; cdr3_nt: TGTGCCAGCAGGATAGAGACAGGCATGAACACTGAAGCTTTCTTT
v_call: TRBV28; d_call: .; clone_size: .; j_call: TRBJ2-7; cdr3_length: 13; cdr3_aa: CLHGGGSDYEQYF; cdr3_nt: TGTCTACACGGGGGTGGGTCGGACTACGAGCAGTACTTC
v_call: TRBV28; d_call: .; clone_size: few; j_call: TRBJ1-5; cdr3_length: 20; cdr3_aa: CASSDYLKLGLQGDHQPQHF; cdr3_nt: TGTGCCAGCAGTGATTATCTAAAGCTGGGCTTACAGGGAGACCATCAGCCCCAGCATTTT
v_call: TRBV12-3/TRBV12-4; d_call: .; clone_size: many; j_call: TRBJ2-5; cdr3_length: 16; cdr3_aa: CASSRGGLRRPETQYF; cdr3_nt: TGTGCCAGCAGTAGAGGTGGGTTGCGGCGACCGGAGACCCAGTACTTC
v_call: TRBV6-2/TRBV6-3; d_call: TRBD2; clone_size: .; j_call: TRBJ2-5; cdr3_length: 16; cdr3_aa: CASSYSGTSGGETQYF; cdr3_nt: TGTGCCAGCAGTTACTCCGGGACTAGCGGGGGAGAGACCCAGTACTTC
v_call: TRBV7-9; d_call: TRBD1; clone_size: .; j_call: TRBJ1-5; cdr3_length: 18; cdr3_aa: CASSFRDSLEANNQPQHF; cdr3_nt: TGTGCCAGCAGCTTCCGGGACAGTCTGGAGGCAAACAATCAGCCCCAGCATTTT
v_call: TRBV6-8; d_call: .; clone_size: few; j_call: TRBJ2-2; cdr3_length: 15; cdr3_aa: CASRTERLNTGELFF; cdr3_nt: TGTGCCAGCAGGACAGAGAGGTTGAACACCGGGGAGCTGTTTTTT
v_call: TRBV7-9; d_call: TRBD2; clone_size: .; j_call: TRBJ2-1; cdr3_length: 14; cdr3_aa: CASGGLAGGAEQFF; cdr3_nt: TGTGCCAGCGGAGGACTAGCGGGGGGGGCTGAGCAGTTCTTC
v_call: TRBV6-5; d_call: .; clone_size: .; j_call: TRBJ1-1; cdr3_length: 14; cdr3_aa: CASSYSGSNTEAFF; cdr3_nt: TGTGCCAGCAGTTACTCGGGCTCGAACACTGAAGCTTTCTTT